Here is one TCR beta chain with its context. Clones were sequenced by immunoSEQ multiplex PCR, and TCRdb holds only the in-frame ones, with some missing. The data contain tens of thousands of clones, 95% of them singletons. The germline gives CDR1 MDHEN, CDR2 SYDVKM. The CDR3 extends over 16 amino acids. With 3 bases removed from V and 8 bases from J, the gap between germline ends came to 22 bases. This entry belongs to a study of technical replicates of blood from a handful of donors. The receptor was derived from a human donor in good health. The chain combines TRBV28 with TRBJ1-2, with a weak D call TRBD1 (6 bases). Sequencing used T cells isolated from PBMCs. The CDR3 is CASSFDPPVRGYGYTF. DNA for the CDR3: TGTGCCAGCAGTTTCGACCCACCCGTGAGGGGGTACGGCTACACCTTC.